A single sample gave rise to the 3 T cell receptor beta chains below, sequenced in a study of blood T cells in healthy people across ages. Through a sample-barcoded 5' primer and a J-beta primer mix, a second PCR was run for roughly 6 to 12 cycles. TCRdb re-called the 5' RACE reads with MiXCR, one entry per CDR3 protein. The sample includes roughly 1,700,000 distinct CDR3 sequences, over 25% of them seen just once. The specimen sequenced was blood. These receptors all come from a woman aged 25 to 39 in good health.

This sequence joins TRBV7-3 and TRBJ1-1; D is unclear. Germline CDR1 is SGHTA and CDR2 is FQGTGA. Trimming shortened V by 5 bases and J by 3 bases, and 25 bases separated the two germline ends. The CDR3 is made up of 18 amino acids. CDR3 DNA sequence: TGTGCCAGCAGCCGGTCGGGTTTGACACGATCTTGGGACACTGAAGCTTTCTTT. Amino acid sequence: CASSRSGLTRSWDTEAFF. Full variable domain (remainder filled in from reference TRBV7-3 and TRBJ1-1): GAGVSQTPSNKVTEKGKYVELRCDPISGHTALYWYRQSLGQGPEFLIYFQGTGAADDSGLPNDRFFAVRPEGSVSTLKIQRTERGDSAVYLCASSRSGLTRSWDTEAFFGQGTRLTVV.

There are many counts of this clonotype. The chain recombines TRBV6-2 or TRBV6-3 with TRBJ1-2; tentatively, D is TRBD1 (6 bases). The germline gives CDR1 MNHEY, CDR2 SVGEGT. There are 14 residues in the CDR3. Trimming removed 6 bases at V and 3 bases at J, with 14 bases between. The CDR3 DNA reads TGTGCCAGCAGCCTCAGGGGAAGGGACTATGGCTACACCTTC. Its protein is CASSLRGRDYGYTF.

This clonotype was detected only a few times. The chain has TRBV28 and TRBJ2-5, with TRBD1 matching over 8 bases. CDR1 is MDHEN and CDR2 is SYDVKM in the germline V gene. The V and J ends lost 3 bases and 11 bases, in that order; junction bases with no gene match: 8. The CDR3 sequence is 13 residues long. The CDR3 region has the DNA TGTGCCAGCAGTTTTCCGACAGGGGAATGGCAGTACTTC. This translates into CASSFPTGEWQYF.